This TCR beta chain was captured in a study of neurological immune-mediated disorders. Study-wide points: There were no CDR3 amino acid sequences shared by expanded clones across subjects, a result suggesting private repertoires in all groups.

MiXCR, run by TCRdb on the 5' RACE reads, gives a single entry per CDR3 protein. This sample has roughly 45,000 distinct CDR3 sequences, with around 3.3% found just once. This clonotype has a count of ten or more. Its specificity is not known. Germline V gene lookup returns CDR1 LNHNV and CDR2 YYDKDF (reference sequence). The CDR3 extends over 13 amino acids. Trimming pared 0 bases from V and 4 bases from J, leaving 6 bases between. This clonotype was sampled from a woman between 50 and 59 years old with multiple sclerosis. Sequenced input: PBMCs. V and J are TRBV15 and TRBJ2-5; D is possibly TRBD1 (6 bases). The CDR3 region is CATSRDRGETQYF. The CDR3 region has the DNA TGTGCCACCAGCAGAGACAGGGGAGAGACCCAGTACTTC.